Listed below are T cell receptor beta chains from one sample, sequenced in a study of T cells in tuberculosis. The protocol was immunoSEQ multiplex PCR, while the TCRdb copy is restricted to in-frame clones and leaves out a portion. The sample carries 30,000 to 40,000 clones, 95% to 97% recorded once. The specimen sequenced was PBMCs. The receptors were sampled from a donor aged 5-35 years with latent tuberculosis or without tuberculosis infection. The CDR3 runs from the conserved cysteine through the conserved F or W.

j_call v_call cdr3_aa
TRBJ2-5 TRBV13 CASSLEQGRETQYF
TRBJ2-3 TRBV9 CASSRSGSDTDTQYF
TRBJ1-3 TRBV2 CASSYHLPQGARGNTIYF
TRBJ1-3 TRBV2 CASSRLTGSGNTIYF
TRBJ1-2 TRBV6-5 CASREAPGRGYTF
TRBJ2-7 TRBV20-1 CSAAVRPEQYF
TRBJ1-5 TRBV27 CASSLGAGSNQPQHF
TRBJ1-5 TRBV28 CASSFSPGTGNSNQPQHF
TRBJ2-7 TRBV5-1 CASSLAGTSFPYEQYF
TRBJ2-3 TRBV21-1 CASSKEDRGATDTQYF
TRBJ2-5 TRBV27 CASSSPDSTGEQETQYF
TRBJ1-1 TRBV19 CASSSGDRARGNTEAFF
TRBJ2-7 TRBV11-2 CASSPGLASSYEQYF
TRBJ2-7 TRBV14 CASSHLQNSYEQYF
TRBJ1-2 TRBV19 CASRTTGGYGYTF
TRBJ2-3 TRBV7-9 CASSSRAGSSQTDTQYF
TRBJ2-7 TRBV7-6 CASSPLQGFEQYF
TRBJ1-1 TRBV5-1 CASSSQGAGGTEAFF
TRBJ1-1 TRBV6-5 CASSYSPGTEAFF
TRBJ2-5 TRBV2 CASRGTVQETQYF
TRBJ2-3 TRBV19 CARDSGGPSTDTQYF
TRBJ2-2 TRBV7-9 CASSLPWTDNTGELFF
TRBJ2-1 TRBV6-6 CASSSQGVRGEQFF
TRBJ1-4 TRBV10-3 CAISAGIGDEKLFF
TRBJ2-1 TRBV27 CASAGTSGNNEQFF
TRBJ1-3 TRBV12-5 CASGLTRKTGERNTIYF
TRBJ1-1 TRBV10-3 CAISPTWGQAKNTEAFF
TRBJ2-1 TRBV5-5 CASGKGTSRSEQFF
TRBJ2-5 TRBV6-5 CASSYSMEQQETQYF
TRBJ1-1 TRBV18 CASSPPEQMNTEAFF
TRBJ2-3 TRBV11-3 CASSTHYTDTQYF
TRBJ2-3 TRBV10-3 CAISESGLENTQYF
TRBJ1-2 TRBV27 CASRPNDGGYTF
TRBJ1-1 TRBV4-1 CASSRWHLDPMNTEAFF
TRBJ2-4 TRBV2 CASSDARQGLMNIQYF
TRBJ1-2 TRBV10-3 CAISTATYGYTF
TRBJ1-2 TRBV5-3 CARSEPIPGESGYTF
TRBJ2-2 TRBV9 CASNRNTGELFF
TRBJ2-7 TRBV14 CASSQADRVGPYEQYF
TRBJ2-5 TRBV19 CASSRLDQETQYF
TRBJ2-1 TRBV7-9 CASSSPQATEQFF
TRBJ2-2 TRBV5-4 CASNLGSISGTGELFF
TRBJ2-5 TRBV5-1 CASSLVPLYSELVQETQYF
TRBJ2-2 TRBV11-2 CASSPSGGADTGELFF
TRBJ2-7 TRBV28 CASSLGHAYEQYF
TRBJ2-1 TRBV6-6 CASSYVRGDEQFF
TRBJ2-1 TRBV7-3 CASSLSLGEEQFF
TRBJ2-7 TRBV6-5 CASSYSDRGGYEQYF
TRBJ2-3 TRBV9 CASSFGTGAADTQYF
TRBJ2-3 TRBV28 CASSLDVNSGRTDTQYF
TRBJ1-2 TRBV28 CASSPGGRGYTF
TRBJ2-1 TRBV10-3 CAISEISGLAINEQFF
TRBJ2-7 TRBV20-1 CRGGRGDEQYF
TRBJ2-7 TRBV19 CASSIGPGLNEQYF
TRBJ1-2 TRBV19 CASSRFQGQKGDYGYTF
TRBJ1-1 TRBV7-2 CASSTRTGNLEAFF
TRBJ2-7 TRBV11-2 CASSKSGGAYEQYF
TRBJ2-1 TRBV6-1 CASSGGGGAEFGEQFF
TRBJ1-3 TRBV14 CASSSYRGRPSGNTIYF
TRBJ2-3 TRBV5-1 CASSLGARVADTQYF